Following are 16 T cell receptor beta chains from one sample sequenced in a study of shared clonotypes between healthy human individuals. The method was immunoSEQ multiplex PCR; TCRdb's version includes in-frame clones alone and lacks a portion of them. The profile shows more than 1.2 million clones, 97% to 99% of them singletons. Sequencing was performed on naive CD4+ T cells sorted from blood. Subset here: CD45RA+ positively selected. These receptor sequences come from a young man in good health.

This chain connects TRBV27 to TRBJ2-3; 13 positions match TRBD2. V was pared by 5 bases and J by 0 bases, with 5 bases of the junction left unmatched. The CDR3 runs to 17 residues. Germline V gives CDR1 MNHEY, CDR2 SMNVEV (reference sequence). The CDR3: CASSLGLAGLSTDTQYF. CDR3 nucleotide sequence: TGTGCCAGCAGTCTGGGACTAGCGGGACTTAGCACAGATACGCAGTATTTT.

This chain links TRBV19 with TRBJ2-7; tentatively, D is TRBD1 or TRBD2 (6 bases each). V was pared by 8 bases and J by 2 bases, with 13 bases between. Looked up from germline, CDR1 is LNHDA and CDR2 is SQIVND (reference sequence). The length of the CDR3 is 13 residues. CDR3 DNA sequence: TGTGCCAGTGGGGGCGGAGGGCCCTACGAGCAGTACTTC. Protein: CASGGGGPYEQYF. Full variable domain (missing parts from reference TRBV19 and TRBJ2-7): DGGITQSPKYLFRKEGQNVTLSCEQNLNHDAMYWYRQDPGQGLRLIYYSQIVNDFQKGDIAEGYSVSREKKESFPLTVTSAQKNPTAFYLCASGGGGPYEQYFGPGTRLTVT.

This clone was recorded only once. The V call is TRBV4-1, the J call TRBJ2-4; 10 nucleotides agree with TRBD1. With V trimmed by 8 bases and J by 6 bases, 4 bases remained unmatched. Germline V lookup: CDR1 MGHRA, CDR2 YSYEKL. The CDR3 contains 13 residues. The CDR3 DNA follows: TGCGCCAGCCTTGACAGGGGGCGAAACATTCAGTACTTC. Its protein product is CASLDRGRNIQYF.

The chain recombines TRBV28 with TRBJ1-4; 7 bases are a match to TRBD1. The CDR3 totals 15 residues. Trimming cost V 8 bases and J 1 base; bases outside gene matches: 7. CDR1 is MDHEN, CDR2 SYDVKM, per germline. The CDR3 protein is CASGMTGLTNEKLFF. The CDR3 DNA sequence: TGTGCCAGCGGGATGACAGGGTTAACTAATGAAAAACTGTTTTTT. Drawing the rest from reference TRBV28 and TRBJ1-4, the complete variable domain is DVKVTQSSRYLVKRTGEKVFLECVQDMDHENMFWYRQDPGLGLRLIYFSYDVKMKEKGDIPEGYSVSREKKERFSLILESASTNQTSMYLCASGMTGLTNEKLFFGSGTQLSVL.

CDR3 amino acids: CASSLDRYQETQYF. The CDR3 DNA sequence: TGTGCCAGCAGCTTAGACAGGTACCAAGAGACCCAGTACTTC. V gene TRBV7-9 combines with J gene TRBJ2-5; D is perhaps TRBD1 (5 bases). Germline lookup yields CDR1 SEHNR and CDR2 FQNEAQ (reference sequence). This CDR3 is built from 14 residues. Trimming cost V 1 base and J 0 bases, with 6 bases left between them. Filled out from reference TRBV7-9 and TRBJ2-5, the complete variable domain reads DTGVSQNPRHKITKRGQNVTFRCDPISEHNRLYWYRQTLGQGPEFLTYFQNEAQLEKSRLLSDRFSAERPKGSFSTLEIQRTEQGDSAMYLCASSLDRYQETQYFGPGTRLLVL.

This chain joins TRBV9 and TRBJ2-7; TRBD1 matches 10 bases. Germline V CDR1 and CDR2: SGDLS, YYNGEE. V lost 4 bases, J lost 3 bases, and 19 bases stayed unmatched. The CDR3 covers 19 residues. The CDR3 loop reads CASSPAYGQGGGGVYEQYF. CDR3 sequence (DNA): TGTGCCAGCAGCCCCGCTTACGGACAGGGGGGAGGCGGAGTCTACGAGCAGTACTTC. The full variable domain, in which reference TRBV9 and TRBJ2-7 provide the parts outside the CDR3, is DSGVTQTPKHLITATGQRVTLRCSPRSGDLSVYWYQQSLDQGLQFLIQYYNGEERAKGNILERFSAQQFPDLHSELNLSSLELGDSALYFCASSPAYGQGGGGVYEQYFGPGTRLTVT.

The rearrangement uses TRBV7-6 and TRBJ2-2; TRBD1 matches 9 bases. The CDR3 has 15 amino acids. With 3 bases clipped from V and 4 bases from J, the junction kept 3 bases outside the gene matches. Germline V gives CDR1 SGHVS, CDR2 FNYEAQ. The CDR3 is CASSFDRGATGELFF. The CDR3 DNA sequence: TGTGCCAGCAGCTTCGACAGGGGGGCCACCGGGGAGCTGTTTTTT.

The chain joins TRBV2 to TRBJ1-5, with a tentative D call TRBD1 (6 bases). The CDR3 runs to 12 residues. In germline, CDR1 is SNHLY, CDR2 FYNNEI. V was pared by 5 bases and J by 4 bases, with 6 bases between. CDR3 sequence: CASSTGNQPQHF. The DNA for the CDR3 is TGTGCCAGCAGTACAGGGAATCAGCCCCAGCATTTT. The variable domain in full, completed from reference TRBV2 and TRBJ1-5, reads EPEVTQTPSHQVTQMGQEVILRCVPISNHLYFYWYRQILGQKVEFLVSFYNNEISEKSEIFDDQFSVERPDGSNFTLKIRSTKLEDSAMYFCASSTGNQPQHFGDGTRLSIL.

The rearrangement uses TRBV5-6 and TRBJ2-1; 11 bases fit TRBD2. This CDR3 has 18 residues. V trimming: 3 bases; J trimming: 0 bases; junction bases outside the gene matches: 8. Germline V lookup: CDR1 SGHDT, CDR2 YYEEEE. The CDR3 loop reads CASSWRTSGRSSYNEQFF. The CDR3 DNA reads TGTGCCAGCAGCTGGAGGACTAGCGGGCGGAGCTCCTACAATGAGCAGTTCTTC.

This chain connects TRBV4-1 to TRBJ2-7; TRBD2 aligns across 10 bases. The V segment lost 1 base and the J segment 3 bases; nucleotides outside the gene matches: 3. CDR3 length: 15 residues. The germline CDR1 and CDR2 sequences are MGHRA and YSYEKL. CDR3 sequence (DNA): TGCGCCAGCAGCCAAGTACTAGCGGGACACTACGAGCAGTACTTC. Translated: CASSQVLAGHYEQYF.

The chain uses TRBV19 and TRBJ1-4, with no clear D. Germline-derived CDR1 and CDR2 are LNHDA and SQIVND (reference sequence). CDR3 size: 13 residues. The V and J ends lost 9 bases and 5 bases respectively, with 13 bases between them. In DNA form, the CDR3 reads TGTGCCAGCTGCCGGAGTCTGAATGAAAAACTGTTTTTT. Amino acid sequence: CASCRSLNEKLFF.

The CDR3 region is CASSQGWDISYNEQFF. CDR3 in DNA: TGCGCCAGCAGCCAAGGTTGGGACATATCCTACAATGAGCAGTTCTTC. The chain couples TRBV4-3 to TRBJ2-1; D might be TRBD1 (6 bases). CDR1 and CDR2 (germline): LGHNA, YSLEER. V was cut by 1 base and J by 1 base, with 11 bases left in between. The CDR3 extends over 16 amino acids.

The rearrangement joins TRBV11-2 to TRBJ2-5; TRBD2 agrees at 7 bases. The V gene's germline CDR1 is SGHAT and CDR2 FQNNGV. There are 14 residues in the CDR3. V gave up 3 bases and J gave up 5 bases; unmatched junction bases: 6. The CDR3 loop reads CASSFGGRVETQYF. Written as DNA, the CDR3 is TGTGCCAGCAGCTTTGGCGGGAGAGTGGAGACCCAGTACTTC.

This sequence joins TRBV1 and TRBJ2-3. TRBV1 constitutes a pseudogene. The CDR3 spans 17 residues. Written as DNA, the CDR3 is TGCACCAGCAGCCAGGAAAATTTGGTAGTTGTTTTGGATACGCAGTATTTT. This encodes CTSSQENLVVVLDTQYF.

The genes are TRBV5-1 and TRBJ2-3; D not certain. CDR1 is SGHRS and CDR2 is YFSETQ in the germline V gene. This CDR3 spans 16 amino acids. V dropped 3 bases and J dropped 5 bases, with 19 bases sitting between them. CDR3 sequence (DNA): TGCGCCAGCAGCTGGGGAACCGGGTCCCGAGGAGATACGCAGTATTTT. Its protein is CASSWGTGSRGDTQYF.

This chain uses TRBV10-1 with TRBJ1-1; D is unresolved. CDR1 is WNHNN and CDR2 is SYGVQD in the germline V gene (reference sequence). The ends were cut back, 7 bases at V and 2 bases at J, with 17 bases in the middle. The CDR3 totals 15 residues. CDR3 DNA: TGCGCCAGCAAGAGGCTCAGGAGGGAAAACACTGAAGCTTTCTTT. It specifies CASKRLRRENTEAFF.